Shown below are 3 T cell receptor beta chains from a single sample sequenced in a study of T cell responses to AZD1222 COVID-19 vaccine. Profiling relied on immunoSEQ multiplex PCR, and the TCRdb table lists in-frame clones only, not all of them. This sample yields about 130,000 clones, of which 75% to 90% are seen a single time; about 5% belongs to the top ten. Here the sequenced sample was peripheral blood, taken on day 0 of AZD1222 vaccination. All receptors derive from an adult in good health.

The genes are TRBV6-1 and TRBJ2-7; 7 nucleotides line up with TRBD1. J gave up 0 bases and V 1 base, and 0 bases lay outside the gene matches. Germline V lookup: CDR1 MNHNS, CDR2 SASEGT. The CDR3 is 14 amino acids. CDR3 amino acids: CASSEGTGSYEQYF. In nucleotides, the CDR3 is TGTGCCAGCAGTGAAGGGACAGGCTCCTACGAGCAGTACTTC.

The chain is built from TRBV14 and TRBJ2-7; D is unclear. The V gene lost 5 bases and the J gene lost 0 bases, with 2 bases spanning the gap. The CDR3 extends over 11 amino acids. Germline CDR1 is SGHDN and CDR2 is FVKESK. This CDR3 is CASSYSYEQYF. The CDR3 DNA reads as TGTGCCAGCAGCTACTCCTACGAGCAGTACTTC.

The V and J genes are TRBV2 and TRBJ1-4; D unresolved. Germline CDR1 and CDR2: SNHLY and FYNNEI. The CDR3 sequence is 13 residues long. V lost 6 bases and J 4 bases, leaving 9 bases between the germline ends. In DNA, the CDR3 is TGTGCCAGCAGCCGAAGTGATAATGAAAAACTGTTTTTT. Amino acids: CASSRSDNEKLFF.